This T cell receptor beta chain was observed in a study of T cell responses to AZD1222 COVID-19 vaccine. The CDR3 covers 16 residues. Per germline, CDR1 LGHDT and CDR2 YNNKEL (reference sequence). The V gene end was trimmed by 1 base and the J gene end by 3 bases; junction bases not matched to a gene: 3. TCRdb keeps only in-frame clones here, not all; method: immunoSEQ multiplex PCR. The sample lists roughly 180,000 clones, 91% occurring once. This sequence was found in an adult who received the AZD1222 COVID-19 vaccine. The sequencing here drew on peripheral blood, taken 28 days after the second AZD1222 dose. V is TRBV3-1 (or the pseudogene TRBV3-2) and J is TRBJ2-2, with 9 positions matching TRBD1. The CDR3 region is CASSQVGTGHTGELFF. For the CDR3, the DNA is TGTGCCAGCAGCCAAGTGGGGACAGGGCACACCGGGGAGCTGTTTTTT.